The 20 T cell receptor beta chains below come from one sample, sequenced in a study of cytomegalovirus exposure and HLA in healthy donors. The PCR ran on 60 Vbeta and 13 Jbeta primers. The method was immunoSEQ multiplex PCR; TCRdb's version includes in-frame clones alone and lacks a portion of them. Seen here are 170,000 or so clones, around 84% observed once, and the top ten hold 6.4%. Sequenced input: PBMCs. These TCRs come from a man aged 50-60 years in good health and CMV-seropositive.

The chain employs TRBV11-3 and TRBJ2-7; the match to TRBD1 covers 7 bases. The CDR3 sequence is 13 residues long. Germline-derived CDR1 and CDR2 are SGHNT and YENEEA. V lost 6 bases to trimming and J lost 3 bases; unmatched junction nucleotides: 5. CDR3 nucleotide sequence: TGTGCCAGCAGTTCCCGGGACAGCTACGAGCAGTACGTC. Its translation is CASSSRDSYEQYV.

This chain joins TRBV11-2 and TRBJ2-2, with 11 bases aligning to TRBD2. CDR1 is SGHAT and CDR2 is FQNNGV in the germline V gene. Unmatched junction bases numbered 12, after V lost 3 bases and J lost 6 bases. The CDR3 covers 18 residues. CDR3 region: CASSFLVTSGAVPGELFF. CDR3 nucleotides: TGTGCCAGCAGCTTTTTAGTGACTAGCGGGGCCGTCCCCGGGGAGCTGTTTTTT.

This chain connects TRBV9 to TRBJ1-6; D may be TRBD1 (6 bases). Per germline, CDR1 SGDLS and CDR2 YYNGEE. The CDR3 contains 15 residues. With 0 bases removed from V and 8 bases from J, the gap between germline ends came to 12 bases. The DNA of the CDR3 is TGTGCCAGCAGCGTAGGGGGACATTCCTATTCACCCCTCCACTTT. It is translated as CASSVGGHSYSPLHF.

The chain uses TRBV27 and TRBJ2-3; 7 bases are shared with TRBD1. The CDR3 loop spans 14 amino acids. CDR1 is MNHEY and CDR2 is SMNVEV in the germline V gene (reference sequence). V was pared by 2 bases and J by 4 bases, with 3 bases of the junction left unmatched. The CDR3 bases are TGTGCCAGCAGTTTAAACAGGGGCGCAGATACGCAGTATTTT. It codes for CASSLNRGADTQYF.

The chain joins TRBV25-1 to TRBJ2-1; D is possibly TRBD2 (6 bases). The CDR3 covers 16 residues. Germline CDR1 MGHDK, CDR2 SYGVNS. Trimming took 3 bases from V and 0 from J, leaving 12 bases between them. CDR3 loop: CASSDHSGSSYNEQFF. The CDR3 nucleotides are TGTGCCAGCAGTGACCATAGCGGAAGCTCCTACAATGAGCAGTTCTTC.

This rearrangement joins TRBV6-1 to TRBJ1-5; TRBD1 agrees at 8 bases. J was trimmed by 14 bases and V by 5 bases; bases with no gene match: 11. Germline loops: CDR1 MNHNS, CDR2 SASEGT. The length of the CDR3 is 13 residues. The CDR3: CASSPRTGRGEHF. The CDR3 DNA follows: TGTGCCAGCAGTCCCCGGACAGGGAGGGGGGAGCATTTT.

A few counts support this clone. A far larger clone is only one base removed, so a read error is likely. V gene TRBV1 combines with J gene TRBJ1-2. TRBV1 represents a pseudogene. The CDR3 loop spans 15 amino acids. This chain's CDR3 is CTSSHEILANYGYTF. CDR3 coding DNA: TGCACCAGCAGCCACGAAATCTTAGCTAACTATGGCTACACCTTC.

This chain's CDR3 is CASSLGGGSNQPQHF. DNA for the CDR3: TGTGCCAGCAGCCTCGGAGGGGGCAGCAATCAGCCCCAGCATTTT. The chain couples TRBV6-6 to TRBJ1-5; 7 nucleotides line up with TRBD1. This CDR3 has 15 residues. J lost 1 base, V lost 6 bases, and 6 bases had no gene match. Germline CDR1 MNHNY, CDR2 SVGAGI (reference sequence).

V usage is TRBV5-4 and J usage is TRBJ2-7; 7 nucleotides agree with TRBD1. The CDR3 has 14 residues. Per the germline V gene, CDR1 is SGHNT and CDR2 is YYREEE (reference sequence). J gave up 2 bases and V 3 bases, and 5 bases lay outside the gene matches. CDR3 sequence: CASSSGGQPYEQYF. CDR3 coding DNA: TGTGCCAGCAGCTCTGGGGGACAGCCCTACGAGCAGTACTTC.

The chain is built from TRBV6-5 and TRBJ2-1; D not certain. V was trimmed by 0 bases and J by 4 bases, leaving 7 bases between them. Germline CDR1 is MNHEY and CDR2 is SVGAGI. The CDR3 has 14 amino acids. The CDR3 bases are TGTGCCAGCAGTTACTCGGCCGGGTACAATGAGCAGTTCTTC. It encodes CASSYSAGYNEQFF.

The CDR3 DNA follows: TGTGCCAGCATCACAGAGACCGGGGAGCTGTTTTTT. Its translation is CASITETGELFF. The chain employs TRBV7-9 and TRBJ2-2; D not certain. CDR1 and CDR2 from the germline V gene are SEHNR and FQNEAQ (reference sequence). The V end was cut by 7 bases, the J end by 5 bases, with 8 bases between. The CDR3 consists of 12 residues.

The rearrangement joins TRBV5-5 to TRBJ1-4, with TRBD1 matching 7 bases. Germline V lookup: CDR1 SGHKS, CDR2 YYEKEE (reference sequence). The CDR3 is 17 amino acids. V trimming: 2 bases; J trimming: 6 bases; junction bases outside the gene matches: 13. This CDR3 is CASSFASGTAKDEKLFF. In DNA form, the CDR3 reads TGTGCCAGCAGCTTTGCTTCCGGGACAGCGAAGGATGAAAAACTGTTTTTT. The complete variable domain, with remaining parts taken from reference TRBV5-5 and TRBJ1-4, reads DAGVTQSPTHLIKTRGQQVTLRCSPISGHKSVSWYQQVLGQGPQFIFQYYEKEERGRGNFPDRFSARQFPNYSSELNVNALLLGDSALYLCASSFASGTAKDEKLFFGSGTQLSVL.

Only a few counts were recorded for this clone. The chain uses TRBV4-1 and TRBJ2-5; TRBD2 matches at 9 bases. The CDR3 extends over 17 amino acids. Trimming at V came to 3 bases and at J to 0 bases, leaving 8 bases not matched to a gene. Looked up from germline, CDR1 is MGHRA and CDR2 is YSYEKL. CDR3 DNA sequence: TGCGCCAGCAGCCAGTCTAGCGGGGAACCTAACCAAGAGACCCAGTACTTC. Translation gives CASSQSSGEPNQETQYF.

This clone was observed once. The chain links TRBV7-8 to TRBJ2-7; 7 positions match TRBD2. This CDR3 region has 13 residues. Per the germline V gene, CDR1 is SGHVS and CDR2 is FQNEAQ. V gave up 3 bases and J gave up 5 bases; unmatched junction bases: 4. The CDR3: CASSLYAGDEQYV. For the CDR3, the DNA is TGTGCCAGCAGCTTGTACGCGGGAGACGAGCAGTACGTC.

V and J are TRBV5-1 and TRBJ2-6; the D gene is possibly TRBD2 (5 bases). CDR3 length: 19 amino acids. The ends were cut back, 5 bases at V and 0 bases at J, with 21 bases in the middle. Per germline, CDR1 SGHRS and CDR2 YFSETQ. CDR3 residues: CASSPSTGIKDSGANVLTF. CDR3 sequence (DNA): TGCGCCAGCAGTCCTTCCACGGGGATTAAAGACTCTGGGGCCAACGTCCTGACTTTC.

This clone was counted only a few times. The rearrangement uses TRBV5-1 and TRBJ2-3; 9 bases map to TRBD1. Trimming took 0 bases from V and 3 from J; bases not matched to a gene: 11. This CDR3 spans 18 amino acids. Germline CDR1 is SGHRS and CDR2 is YFSETQ. The DNA of the CDR3 is TGCGCCAGCAGCTTGGGGGATACCGGGACAGGGCCGACAGATACGCAGTATTTT. Amino acid sequence: CASSLGDTGTGPTDTQYF. The full variable domain, in which reference TRBV5-1 and TRBJ2-3 provide the parts outside the CDR3, is KAGVTQTPRYLIKTRGQQVTLSCSPISGHRSVSWYQQTPGQGLQFLFEYFSETQRNKGNFPGRFSGRQFSNSRSEMNVSTLELGDSALYLCASSLGDTGTGPTDTQYFGPGTRLTVL.

The chain couples TRBV10-3 to TRBJ2-3; unclear D gene. The CDR3 has 23 amino acids. V was trimmed by 2 bases and J by 2 bases, leaving 35 bases between them. Germline V gene lookup returns CDR1 ENHRY and CDR2 SYGVKD. CDR3 sequence: CAISEKLESRVAYKETFTDTQYF. For the CDR3, the DNA is TGTGCCATCAGTGAGAAATTGGAGTCCCGAGTGGCTTATAAAGAGACGTTCACAGATACGCAGTATTTT.

This sequence joins TRBV27 and TRBJ2-5, with 9 bases lining up with TRBD2. Germline loops: CDR1 MNHEY, CDR2 SMNVEV (reference sequence). The CDR3 is 17 amino acids. Unmatched junction bases numbered 16, after V lost 6 bases and J lost 5 bases. The CDR3 reads CASSSPWGRGGRETQYF. CDR3 DNA sequence: TGTGCCAGCAGCTCCCCGTGGGGGCGGGGGGGCCGGGAGACCCAGTACTTC.

This rearrangement joins TRBV29-1 to TRBJ2-1; 10 bases agree with TRBD2. CDR1 SQVTM and CDR2 ANQGSEA come from the germline V gene. V trimming: 6 bases; J trimming: 3 bases; junction bases outside the gene matches: 8. The CDR3 sequence is 15 residues long. DNA for the CDR3: TGCAGCGTGAAAGCGGGAGGGCCTTTCTACAATGAGCAGTTCTTC. Its translation is CSVKAGGPFYNEQFF.

The CDR3 region is CASSLAAGAQYEQYV. The DNA of the CDR3 is TGTGCCAGCAGCTTAGCGGCGGGGGCGCAGTACGAGCAGTACGTC. The rearrangement uses TRBV7-2 and TRBJ2-7, with D perhaps matching TRBD2 (7 bases). This CDR3 has 15 residues. Trimming cost V 0 bases and J 4 bases, with 13 bases left between them. CDR1 is SGHTA, CDR2 FQGNSA, per germline.